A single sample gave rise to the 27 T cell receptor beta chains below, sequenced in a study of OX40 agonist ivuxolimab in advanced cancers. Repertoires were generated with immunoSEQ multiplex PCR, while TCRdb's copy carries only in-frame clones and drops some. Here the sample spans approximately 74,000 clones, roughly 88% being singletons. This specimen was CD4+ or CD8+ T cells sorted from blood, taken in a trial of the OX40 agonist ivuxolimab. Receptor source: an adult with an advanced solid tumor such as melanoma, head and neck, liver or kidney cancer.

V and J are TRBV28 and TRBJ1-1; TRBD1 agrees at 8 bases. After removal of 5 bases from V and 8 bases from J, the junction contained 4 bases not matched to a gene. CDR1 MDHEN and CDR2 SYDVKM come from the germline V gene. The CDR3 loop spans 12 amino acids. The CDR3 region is CASSQAGGEAFF. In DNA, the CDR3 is TGTGCCAGCAGTCAAGCAGGGGGCGAAGCTTTCTTT.

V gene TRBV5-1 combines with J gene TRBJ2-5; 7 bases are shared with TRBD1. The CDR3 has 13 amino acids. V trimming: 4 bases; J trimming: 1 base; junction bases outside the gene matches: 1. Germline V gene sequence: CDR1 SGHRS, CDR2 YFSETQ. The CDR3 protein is CASSRDSQETQYF. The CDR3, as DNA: TGCGCCAGCAGCCGGGACAGCCAAGAGACCCAGTACTTC.

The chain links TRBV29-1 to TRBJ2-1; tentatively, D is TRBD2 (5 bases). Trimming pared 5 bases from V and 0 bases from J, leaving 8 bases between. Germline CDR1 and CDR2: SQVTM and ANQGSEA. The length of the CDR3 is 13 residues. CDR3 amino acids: CSVTRGSYNEQFF. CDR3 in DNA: TGCAGCGTTACTCGGGGCTCCTACAATGAGCAGTTCTTC.

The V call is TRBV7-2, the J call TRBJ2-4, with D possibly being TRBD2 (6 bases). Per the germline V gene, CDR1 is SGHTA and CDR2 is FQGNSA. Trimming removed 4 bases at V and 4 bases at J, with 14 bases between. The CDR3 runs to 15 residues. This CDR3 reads CASSWDGAGKNIQYF. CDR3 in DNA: TGTGCCAGCAGCTGGGATGGAGCGGGTAAAAACATTCAGTACTTC.

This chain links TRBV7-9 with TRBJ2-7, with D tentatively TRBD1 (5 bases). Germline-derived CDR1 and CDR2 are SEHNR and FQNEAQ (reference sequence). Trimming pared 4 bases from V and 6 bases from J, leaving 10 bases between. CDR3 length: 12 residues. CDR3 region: CASSSQGGEQYF. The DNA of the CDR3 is TGTGCCAGCAGCTCTCAGGGTGGCGAGCAGTACTTC.

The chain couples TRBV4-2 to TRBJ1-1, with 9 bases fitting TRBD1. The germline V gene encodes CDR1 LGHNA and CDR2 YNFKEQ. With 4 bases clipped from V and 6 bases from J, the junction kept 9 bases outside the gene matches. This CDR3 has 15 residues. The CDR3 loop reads CASSPGTGMVAEAFF. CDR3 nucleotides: TGTGCCAGCAGCCCCGGGACAGGGATGGTGGCTGAAGCTTTCTTT.

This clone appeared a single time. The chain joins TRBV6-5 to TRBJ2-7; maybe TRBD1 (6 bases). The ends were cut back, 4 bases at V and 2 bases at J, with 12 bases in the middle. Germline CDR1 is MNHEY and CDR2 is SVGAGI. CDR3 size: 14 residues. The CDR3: CASSSYRDTYEQYF. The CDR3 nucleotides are TGTGCCAGCAGTTCCTACCGGGACACCTACGAGCAGTACTTC.

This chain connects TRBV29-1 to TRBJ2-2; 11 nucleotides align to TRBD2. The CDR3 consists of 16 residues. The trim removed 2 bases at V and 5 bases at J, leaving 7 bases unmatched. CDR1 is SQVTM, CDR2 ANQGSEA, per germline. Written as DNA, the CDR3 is TGCAGCGTTGAACGGCTAGCGGGGGGAGTGACCGGGGAGCTGTTTTTT. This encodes CSVERLAGGVTGELFF.

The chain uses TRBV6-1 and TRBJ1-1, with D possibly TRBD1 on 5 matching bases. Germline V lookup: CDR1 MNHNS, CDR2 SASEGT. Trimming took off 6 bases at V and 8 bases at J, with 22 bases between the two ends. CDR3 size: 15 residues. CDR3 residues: CASSRAVGPLGEAFF. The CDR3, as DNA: TGTGCCAGCAGCCGGGCGGTGGGACCCCTGGGGGAAGCTTTCTTT.

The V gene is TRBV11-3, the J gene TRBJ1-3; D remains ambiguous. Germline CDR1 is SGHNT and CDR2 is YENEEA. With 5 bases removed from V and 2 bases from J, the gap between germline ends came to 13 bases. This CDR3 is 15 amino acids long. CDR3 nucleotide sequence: TGTGCCAGCAGCATATCTTACGGACCTGGAAACACCATATATTTT. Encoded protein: CASSISYGPGNTIYF.

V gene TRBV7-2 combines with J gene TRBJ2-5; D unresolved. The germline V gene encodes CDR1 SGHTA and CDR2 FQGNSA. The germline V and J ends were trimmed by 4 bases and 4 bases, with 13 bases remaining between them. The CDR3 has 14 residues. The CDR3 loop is CASSSDHVVETQYF. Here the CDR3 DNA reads TGTGCCAGCAGCTCAGACCACGTTGTAGAGACCCAGTACTTC.

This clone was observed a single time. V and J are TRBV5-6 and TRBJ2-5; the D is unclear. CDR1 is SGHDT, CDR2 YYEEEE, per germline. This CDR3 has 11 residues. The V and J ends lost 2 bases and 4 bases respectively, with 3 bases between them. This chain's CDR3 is CASSFLETQYF. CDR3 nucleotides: TGTGCCAGCAGCTTTTTAGAGACCCAGTACTTC.

The CDR3 reads CASSLGRSPLHF. The CDR3 nucleotides read TGTGCCAGCAGCTTAGGCAGATCACCCCTCCACTTT. The genes are TRBV11-3 and TRBJ1-6; no reliable D call. CDR3 length: 12 amino acids. Looked up from germline, CDR1 is SGHNT and CDR2 is YENEEA. V shed 1 base and J shed 10 bases, with 5 bases lying between them.

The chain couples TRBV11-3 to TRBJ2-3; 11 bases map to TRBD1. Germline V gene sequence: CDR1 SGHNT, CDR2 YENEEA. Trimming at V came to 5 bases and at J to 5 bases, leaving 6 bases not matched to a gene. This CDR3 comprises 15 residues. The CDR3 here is CASSPGQGDGDTQYF. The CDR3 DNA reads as TGTGCCAGCAGCCCGGGACAGGGGGATGGAGATACGCAGTATTTT.

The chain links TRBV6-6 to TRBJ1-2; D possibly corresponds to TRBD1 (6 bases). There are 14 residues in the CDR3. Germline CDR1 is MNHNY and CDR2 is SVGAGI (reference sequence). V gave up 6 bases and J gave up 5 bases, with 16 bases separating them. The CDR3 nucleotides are TGTGCCAGCAGACACATCGGGGGCTTGTATGGCTACACCTTC. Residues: CASRHIGGLYGYTF.

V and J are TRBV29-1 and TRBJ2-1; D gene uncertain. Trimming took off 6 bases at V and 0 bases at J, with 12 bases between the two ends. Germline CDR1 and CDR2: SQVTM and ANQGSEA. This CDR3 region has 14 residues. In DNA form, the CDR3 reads TGCAGCGTATCAGGAGCCTCCTCCTACAATGAGCAGTTCTTC. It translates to CSVSGASSYNEQFF.

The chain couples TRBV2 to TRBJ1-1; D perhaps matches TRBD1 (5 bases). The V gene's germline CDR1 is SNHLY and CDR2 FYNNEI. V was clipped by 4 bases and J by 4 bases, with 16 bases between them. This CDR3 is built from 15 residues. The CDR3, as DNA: TGTGCCAGCAGTGCCCTATCTGGGGGAGGCACTGAAGCTTTCTTT. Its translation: CASSALSGGGTEAFF.

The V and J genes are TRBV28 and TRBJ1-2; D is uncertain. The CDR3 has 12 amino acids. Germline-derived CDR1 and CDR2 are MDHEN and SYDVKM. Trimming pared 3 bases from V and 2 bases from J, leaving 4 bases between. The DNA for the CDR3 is TGTGCCAGCAGTTTCACAAACTATGGCTACACCTTC. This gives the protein CASSFTNYGYTF.

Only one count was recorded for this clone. CDR3 DNA sequence: TGCGCCAGCAGCACGGACCCCCAGGGGAACTATGGCTACACCTTC. Its translation is CASSTDPQGNYGYTF. The V gene is TRBV5-1, the J gene TRBJ1-2; a possible D gene is TRBD1 (6 bases). The CDR3 is 15 amino acids. V shed 4 bases and J shed 2 bases, with 15 bases lying between them. Germline V gene data show CDR1 as SGHRS and CDR2 as YFSETQ.

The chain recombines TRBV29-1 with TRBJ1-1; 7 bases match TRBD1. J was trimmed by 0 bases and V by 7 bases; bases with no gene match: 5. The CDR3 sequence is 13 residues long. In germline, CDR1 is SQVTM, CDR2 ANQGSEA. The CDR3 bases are TGCAGCGCTGAGACAGGGATGAACACTGAAGCTTTCTTT. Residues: CSAETGMNTEAFF. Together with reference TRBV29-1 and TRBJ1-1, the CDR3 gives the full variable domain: SAVISQKPSRDICQRGTSLTIQCQVDSQVTMMFWYRQQPGQSLTLIATANQGSEATYESGFVIDKFPISRPNLTFSTLTVSNMSPEDSSIYLCSAETGMNTEAFFGQGTRLTVV.

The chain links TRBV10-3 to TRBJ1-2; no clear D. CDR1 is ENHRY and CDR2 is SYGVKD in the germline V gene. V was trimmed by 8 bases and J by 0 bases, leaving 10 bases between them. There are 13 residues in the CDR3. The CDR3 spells CAIRTDPNYGYTF. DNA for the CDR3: TGTGCCATCCGGACGGATCCTAACTATGGCTACACCTTC.

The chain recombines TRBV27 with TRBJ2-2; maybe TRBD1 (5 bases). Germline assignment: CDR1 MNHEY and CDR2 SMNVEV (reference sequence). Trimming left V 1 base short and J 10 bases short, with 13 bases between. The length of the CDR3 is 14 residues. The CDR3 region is CASSLWGVPTELFF. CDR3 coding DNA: TGTGCCAGCAGTTTATGGGGCGTCCCGACGGAGCTGTTTTTT.

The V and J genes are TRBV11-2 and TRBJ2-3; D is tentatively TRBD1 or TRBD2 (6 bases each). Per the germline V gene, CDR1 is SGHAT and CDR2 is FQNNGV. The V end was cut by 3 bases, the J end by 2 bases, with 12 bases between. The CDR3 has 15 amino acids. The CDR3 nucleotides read TGTGCCAGCAGCTTCCGAGGGGGGTTCACAGATACGCAGTATTTT. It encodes CASSFRGGFTDTQYF. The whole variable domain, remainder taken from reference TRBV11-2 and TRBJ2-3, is EAGVAQSPRYKIIEKRQSVAFWCNPISGHATLYWYQQILGQGPKLLIQFQNNGVVDDSQLPKDRFSAERLKGVDSTLKIQPAKLEDSAVYLCASSFRGGFTDTQYFGPGTRLTVL.

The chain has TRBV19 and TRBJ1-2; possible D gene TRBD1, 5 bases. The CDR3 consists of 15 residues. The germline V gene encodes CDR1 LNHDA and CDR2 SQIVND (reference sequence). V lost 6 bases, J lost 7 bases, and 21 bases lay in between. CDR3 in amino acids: CASSSTPAGSSGYTF. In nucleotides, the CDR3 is TGTGCCAGTAGCTCAACACCGGCAGGGAGTAGTGGCTACACCTTC.

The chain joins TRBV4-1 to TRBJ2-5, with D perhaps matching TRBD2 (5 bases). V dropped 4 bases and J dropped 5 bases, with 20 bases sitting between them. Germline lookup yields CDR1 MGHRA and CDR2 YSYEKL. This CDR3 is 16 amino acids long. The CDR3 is CASSRLTLGSAETQYF. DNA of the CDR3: TGCGCCAGCAGCCGTCTGACCCTGGGGAGTGCGGAGACCCAGTACTTC.

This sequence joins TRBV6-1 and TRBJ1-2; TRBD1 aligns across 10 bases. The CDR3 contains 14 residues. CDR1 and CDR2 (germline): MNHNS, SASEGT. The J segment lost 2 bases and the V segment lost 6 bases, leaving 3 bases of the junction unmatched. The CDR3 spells CASSRDRGNYGYTF. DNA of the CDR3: TGTGCCAGCAGCCGGGACAGGGGCAACTATGGCTACACCTTC.

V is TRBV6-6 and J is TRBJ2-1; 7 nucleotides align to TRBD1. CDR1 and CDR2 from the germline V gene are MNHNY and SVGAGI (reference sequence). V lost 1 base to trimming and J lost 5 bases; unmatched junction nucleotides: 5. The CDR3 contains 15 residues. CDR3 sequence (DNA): TGTGCCAGCAGTTACTTCACAGGGGTTAACAATGAGCAGTTCTTC. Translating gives CASSYFTGVNNEQFF.